The subject of this entry is one TCR beta chain. This sample is drawn from a study of control samples from healthy donors and cancer patients. Germline CDR1 is SGDLS and CDR2 is YYNGEE. V was pared by 0 bases and J by 2 bases, with 1 base of the junction left unmatched. This CDR3 has 16 residues. The assay was immunoSEQ multiplex PCR, and TCRdb's table has in-frame clones only and misses some. Of roughly 150,000 clones detected, approximately 86% appear once; the ten largest clones hold over 1.5%. This sequence was found in a man aged 18 to 35 in good health. The V call is TRBV9, the J call TRBJ2-5; the match to TRBD2 covers 13 bases. Specimen: blood. In DNA form, the CDR3 reads TGTGCCAGCAGCGTAGAGACTAGCGGGGGGCAAGAGACCCAGTACTTC. Protein sequence: CASSVETSGGQETQYF.